This T cell receptor (beta chain) was captured by sequencing in a study of T cells in Graves' hyperthyroidism and ophthalmopathy. Study-wide findings and caveats: The model's output predicted ophthalmopathy at a median of 6.5 months prior to onset.

This clonotype occurred many times. Its specificity is not known. This CDR3 is 12 amino acids long. V dropped 5 bases and J dropped 2 bases, with 5 bases sitting between them. CDR1 SEHNR and CDR2 FQNEAQ come from the germline V gene (reference sequence). Orbital computed tomography and thyroid ultrasound, together with serum TRAb and thyroxine and clinical symptoms, were used for diagnoses. TCR beta CDR3 sequences were amplified from RNA transcripts. The HTBI primer set served for first-round RT-PCR of the TCR CDR3. TCRdb recomputed calls from the multiplex PCR reads with MiXCR, one row per CDR3 protein. This table holds nearly 600,000 distinct CDR3 sequences, 13% to 15% found once.

What was sequenced was blood. The chain has TRBV7-9 and TRBJ2-3; D not certain. This TCR was sampled from a woman under 30 with Graves' ophthalmopathy. The CDR3 nucleotides read TGTGCCAGCAGCATCTACACAGATACGCAGTATTTT. Translation gives CASSIYTDTQYF.